These T cell receptor beta chains were read from a single sample in a study of T cell responses to AZD1222 COVID-19 vaccine. The method was immunoSEQ multiplex PCR; TCRdb's version includes in-frame clones alone and lacks a portion of them. The data show approximately 140,000 clones, 92% seen once. This material consisted of peripheral blood, taken 28 days after the second AZD1222 dose. These receptors all come from an adult who received the AZD1222 COVID-19 vaccine. CDR3s include the opening cysteine and the closing phenylalanine or tryptophan. A D gene is named only where the DNA matches it firmly. Rows give clone size only sometimes, using once, few, many, or a class for an expanded clone.

clone_size cdr3_length j_call v_call d_call cdr3_nt cdr3_aa
NA 14 TRBJ1-2 TRBV3-1/TRBV3-2 NA TGTGCCAGCAGCCAAGTTTCCAACAGGAGGGGCTACACCTTC CASSQVSNRRGYTF
NA 13 TRBJ2-1 TRBV19 NA TGTGCCAGTAGTTCCCGAGGGGGTAGTGAGCAGTTCTTC CASSSRGGSEQFF
NA 13 TRBJ1-2 TRBV6-4 TRBD1 TGTGCCACCCTGGGACAGGACGGGAATGGCTACACCTTC CATLGQDGNGYTF
NA 17 TRBJ2-2 TRBV5-5 TRBD2 TGTGCCAGCAGCCGTTCGGGGGGTATCGCGAACACCGGGGAGCTGTTTTTT CASSRSGGIANTGELFF
NA 15 TRBJ1-5 TRBV5-1 TRBD1 TGCGCCAGCAGCGAAGGACAGGGTAGCAATCAGCCCCAGCATTTT CASSEGQGSNQPQHF
once 16 TRBJ2-3 TRBV28 TRBD1 TGTGCCAGCAGTCCGAACAGGGGACCTAGCACAGATACGCAGTATTTT CASSPNRGPSTDTQYF
NA 11 TRBJ2-3 TRBV20-1 NA TGCAGTGCTAGCCCGTCAGATACGCAGTATTTT CSASPSDTQYF
NA 10 TRBJ1-3 TRBV6-6 NA TGTGCCAGCAGCGGCCACACCATATATTTT CASSGHTIYF
NA 16 TRBJ1-1 TRBV4-2 TRBD1 TGTGCCAGCAGCCAATATGGGACAGGGGGCAACACTGAAGCTTTCTTT CASSQYGTGGNTEAFF
NA 14 TRBJ2-5 TRBV29-1 NA TGCAGCGTGGATCAGGGGATGGGGCAAGAGACCCAGTACTTC CSVDQGMGQETQYF
NA 13 TRBJ1-5 TRBV30 NA TGTGCCTGGAGTCCGGAGGAAAATCAGCCCCAGCATTTT CAWSPEENQPQHF
NA 12 TRBJ1-1 TRBV7-9 NA TGTGCCAGTATTGGGATGAACACTGAAGCTTTCTTT CASIGMNTEAFF
NA 13 TRBJ1-1 TRBV6-4 NA TGTGCCAGCGCCCAGGCCGAGAACACTGAAGCTTTCTTT CASAQAENTEAFF
NA 15 TRBJ1-2 TRBV7-9 TRBD1 TGTGCCAGCGTACCCGGGACAGGACAACTTTATGGCTACACCTTC CASVPGTGQLYGYTF
NA 13 TRBJ1-1 TRBV11-2 NA TGTGCCAGCAGCCCAACAGCGAACACTGAAGCTTTCTTT CASSPTANTEAFF
NA 13 TRBJ1-2 TRBV9 NA TGTGCCAGCAGCGTAGTGGCGGGCTATGGCTACACCTTC CASSVVAGYGYTF
once 15 TRBJ1-5 TRBV12-5 NA TGTGCTAGTGGTTTGGTAGTGGGGGCTGGTCAGCCCCAGCATTTT CASGLVVGAGQPQHF
NA 14 TRBJ1-1 TRBV5-1 NA TGCGCCAGCAGCTACCAGACCTGGGACACTGAAGCTTTCTTT CASSYQTWDTEAFF
NA 17 TRBJ1-3 TRBV7-9 NA TGTGCCAGCAGGGGGACAATGTACGGGGGCTCTGGAAACACCATATATTTT CASRGTMYGGSGNTIYF
NA 17 TRBJ1-5 TRBV28 NA TGTGCCAGCAGTAAGAGGGGGGGATATCCCCCTTTTCAGCCCCAGCATTTT CASSKRGGYPPFQPQHF
NA 14 TRBJ1-3 TRBV4-3 NA TGCGCCAGCAGCCAAGATAGCGGGAGGAACACCATATATTTT CASSQDSGRNTIYF
NA 14 TRBJ2-5 TRBV7-8 NA TGTGCCAGCAGCCCGGGGACTGTCAAAGAGACCCAGTACTTC CASSPGTVKETQYF
NA 13 TRBJ1-2 TRBV12-3/TRBV12-4 NA TGTGCCAGCAGTCGTACGCTTGCCGAGGGCTACACCTTC CASSRTLAEGYTF